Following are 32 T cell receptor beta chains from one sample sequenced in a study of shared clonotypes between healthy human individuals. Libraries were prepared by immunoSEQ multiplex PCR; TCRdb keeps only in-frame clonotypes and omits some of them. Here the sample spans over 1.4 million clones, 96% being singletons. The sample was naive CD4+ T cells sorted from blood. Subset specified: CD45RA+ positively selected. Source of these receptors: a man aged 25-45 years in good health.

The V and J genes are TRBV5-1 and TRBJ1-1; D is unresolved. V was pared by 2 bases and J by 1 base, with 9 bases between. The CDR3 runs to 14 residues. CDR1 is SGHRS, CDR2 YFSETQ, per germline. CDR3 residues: CASSFAPPNTEAFF. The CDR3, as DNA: TGCGCCAGCAGCTTTGCTCCCCCGAACACTGAAGCTTTCTTT. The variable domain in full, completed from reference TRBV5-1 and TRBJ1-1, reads KAGVTQTPRYLIKTRGQQVTLSCSPISGHRSVSWYQQTPGQGLQFLFEYFSETQRNKGNFPGRFSGRQFSNSRSEMNVSTLELGDSALYLCASSFAPPNTEAFFGQGTRLTVV.

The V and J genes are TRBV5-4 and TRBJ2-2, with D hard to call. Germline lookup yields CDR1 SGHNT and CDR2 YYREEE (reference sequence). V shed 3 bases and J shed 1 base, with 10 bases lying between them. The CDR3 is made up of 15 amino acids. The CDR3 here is CASSSPTVNTGELFF. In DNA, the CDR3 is TGTGCCAGCAGCTCCCCAACGGTGAACACCGGGGAGCTGTTTTTT. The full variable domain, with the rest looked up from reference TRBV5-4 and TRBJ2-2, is ETGVTQSPTHLIKTRGQQVTLRCSSQSGHNTVSWYQQALGQGPQFIFQYYREEENGRGNFPPRFSGLQFPNYSSELNVNALELDDSALYLCASSSPTVNTGELFFGEGSRLTVL.

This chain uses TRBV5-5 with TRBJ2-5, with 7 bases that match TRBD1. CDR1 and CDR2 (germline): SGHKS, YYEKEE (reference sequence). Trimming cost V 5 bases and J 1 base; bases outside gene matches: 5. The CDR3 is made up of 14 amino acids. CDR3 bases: TGTGCCAGCAGTTTCCGGACAGGCCAAGAGACCCAGTACTTC. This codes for CASSFRTGQETQYF.

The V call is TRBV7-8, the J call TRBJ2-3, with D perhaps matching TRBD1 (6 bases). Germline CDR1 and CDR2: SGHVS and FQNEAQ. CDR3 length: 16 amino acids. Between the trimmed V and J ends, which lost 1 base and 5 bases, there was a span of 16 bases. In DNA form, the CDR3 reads TGTGCCAGCAGCTTAGTTCTCAGGGGAAAAGGAGATACGCAGTATTTT. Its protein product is CASSLVLRGKGDTQYF.

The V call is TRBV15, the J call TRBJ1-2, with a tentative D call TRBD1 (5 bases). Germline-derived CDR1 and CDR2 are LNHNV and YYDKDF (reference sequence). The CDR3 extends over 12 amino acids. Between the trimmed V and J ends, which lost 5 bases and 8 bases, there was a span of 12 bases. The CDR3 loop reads CATSRGFRGYTF. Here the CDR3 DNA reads TGTGCCACCAGCCGGGGCTTCCGCGGCTACACCTTC.

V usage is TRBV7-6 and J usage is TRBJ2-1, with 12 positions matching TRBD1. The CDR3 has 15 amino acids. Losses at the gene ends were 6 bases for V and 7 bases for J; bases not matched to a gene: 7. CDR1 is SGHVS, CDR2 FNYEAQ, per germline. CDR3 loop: CASSSGTGGGNEQFF. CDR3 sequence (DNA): TGTGCCAGCAGTTCCGGGACAGGGGGCGGGAATGAGCAGTTCTTC.

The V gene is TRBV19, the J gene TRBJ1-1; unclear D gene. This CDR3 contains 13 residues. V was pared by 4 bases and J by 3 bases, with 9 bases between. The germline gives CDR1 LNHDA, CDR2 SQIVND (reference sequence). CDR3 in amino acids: CASSNGLYTEAFF. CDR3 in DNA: TGTGCCAGTAGTAATGGGTTGTACACTGAAGCTTTCTTT.

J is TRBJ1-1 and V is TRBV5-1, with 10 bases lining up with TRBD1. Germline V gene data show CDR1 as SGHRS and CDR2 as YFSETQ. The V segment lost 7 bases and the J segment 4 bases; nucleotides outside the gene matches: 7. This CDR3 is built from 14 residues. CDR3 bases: TGCGCCAGCTGCCGAGGACAGGGGGGCACTGAAGCTTTCTTT. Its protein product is CASCRGQGGTEAFF. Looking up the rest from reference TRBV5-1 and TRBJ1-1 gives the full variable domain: KAGVTQTPRYLIKTRGQQVTLSCSPISGHRSVSWYQQTPGQGLQFLFEYFSETQRNKGNFPGRFSGRQFSNSRSEMNVSTLELGDSALYLCASCRGQGGTEAFFGQGTRLTVV.

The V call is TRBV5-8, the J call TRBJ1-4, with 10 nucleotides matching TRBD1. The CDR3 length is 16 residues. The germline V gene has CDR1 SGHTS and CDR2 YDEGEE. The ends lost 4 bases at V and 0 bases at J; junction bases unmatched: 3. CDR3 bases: TGTGCCAGCAGCCAGGGGACAGGGGCAACTAATGAAAAACTGTTTTTT. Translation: CASSQGTGATNEKLFF.

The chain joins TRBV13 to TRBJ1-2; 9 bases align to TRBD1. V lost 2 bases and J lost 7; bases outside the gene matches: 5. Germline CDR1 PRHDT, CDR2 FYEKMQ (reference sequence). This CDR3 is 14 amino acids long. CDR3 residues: CASSLYGTGIGYTF. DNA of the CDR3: TGTGCCAGCAGCTTATATGGGACAGGGATTGGCTACACCTTC. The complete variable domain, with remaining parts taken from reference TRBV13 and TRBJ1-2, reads AAGVIQSPRHLIKEKRETATLKCYPIPRHDTVYWYQQGPGQDPQFLISFYEKMQSDKGSIPDRFSAQQFSDYHSELNMSSLELGDSALYFCASSLYGTGIGYTFGSGTRLTVV.

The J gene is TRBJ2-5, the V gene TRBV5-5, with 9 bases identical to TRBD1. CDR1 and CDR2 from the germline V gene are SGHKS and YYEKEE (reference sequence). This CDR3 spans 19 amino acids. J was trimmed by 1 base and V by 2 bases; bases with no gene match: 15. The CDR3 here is CASSLSAGQGWRLQETQYF. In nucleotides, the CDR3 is TGTGCCAGCAGCTTATCGGCGGGACAGGGTTGGCGCCTCCAAGAGACCCAGTACTTC.

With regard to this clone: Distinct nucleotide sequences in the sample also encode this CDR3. CDR3 DNA: TGTGCCATCAGCGCCGGGGGAACTAGCACAGATACGCAGTATTTT. Amino acids: CAISAGGTSTDTQYF. The V call is TRBV10-3, the J call TRBJ2-3; the D gene is possibly TRBD2 (6 bases). Looked up from germline, CDR1 is ENHRY and CDR2 is SYGVKD. CDR3 size: 15 residues. V was trimmed by 6 bases and J by 0 bases, leaving 13 bases between them.

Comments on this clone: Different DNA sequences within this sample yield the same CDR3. The CDR3 region is CASSLGQGGETQYF. The CDR3, as DNA: TGTGCCAGCAGCCTGGGACAGGGAGGCGAGACCCAGTACTTC. V usage is TRBV5-4 and J usage is TRBJ2-5, with 9 bases that match TRBD1. Germline trimming cut 4 bases from V and 5 bases from J; bases unmatched to any gene: 6. CDR1 and CDR2 (germline): SGHNT, YYREEE (reference sequence). The CDR3 spans 14 residues. Combining the CDR3 with reference TRBV5-4 and TRBJ2-5 gives the whole variable domain ETGVTQSPTHLIKTRGQQVTLRCSSQSGHNTVSWYQQALGQGPQFIFQYYREEENGRGNFPPRFSGLQFPNYSSELNVNALELDDSALYLCASSLGQGGETQYFGPGTRLLVL.

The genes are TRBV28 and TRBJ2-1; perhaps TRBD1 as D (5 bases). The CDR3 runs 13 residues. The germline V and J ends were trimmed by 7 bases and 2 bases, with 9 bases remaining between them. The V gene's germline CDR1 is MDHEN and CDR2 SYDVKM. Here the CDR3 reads CASISGTYNEQFF. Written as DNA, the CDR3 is TGTGCCAGCATCTCAGGGACCTACAATGAGCAGTTCTTC.

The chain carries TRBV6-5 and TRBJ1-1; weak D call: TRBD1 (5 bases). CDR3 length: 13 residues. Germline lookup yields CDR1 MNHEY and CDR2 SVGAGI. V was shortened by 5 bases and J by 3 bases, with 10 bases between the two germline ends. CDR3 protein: CASSRRVDTEAFF. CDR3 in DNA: TGTGCCAGCAGTCGCAGGGTCGACACTGAAGCTTTCTTT.

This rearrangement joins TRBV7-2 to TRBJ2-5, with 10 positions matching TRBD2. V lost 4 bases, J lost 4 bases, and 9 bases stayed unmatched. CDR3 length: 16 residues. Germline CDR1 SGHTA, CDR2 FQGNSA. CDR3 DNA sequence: TGTGCCAGCAGCTCGCCTAGCGGGAGAGACAGAGAGACCCAGTACTTC. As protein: CASSSPSGRDRETQYF.

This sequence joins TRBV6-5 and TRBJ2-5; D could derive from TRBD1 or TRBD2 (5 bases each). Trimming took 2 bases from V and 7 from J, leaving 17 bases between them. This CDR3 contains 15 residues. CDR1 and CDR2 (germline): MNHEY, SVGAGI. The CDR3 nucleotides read TGTGCCAGCAGTTACGAGGGGAGCCGGGTAGGGACCCAGTACTTC. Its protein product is CASSYEGSRVGTQYF.

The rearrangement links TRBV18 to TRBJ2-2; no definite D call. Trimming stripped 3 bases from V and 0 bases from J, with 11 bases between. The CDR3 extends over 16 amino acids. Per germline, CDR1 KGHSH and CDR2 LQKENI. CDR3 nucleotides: TGTGCCAGCTCACCGGCAGACTCGGCGAACACCGGGGAGCTGTTTTTT. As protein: CASSPADSANTGELFF.

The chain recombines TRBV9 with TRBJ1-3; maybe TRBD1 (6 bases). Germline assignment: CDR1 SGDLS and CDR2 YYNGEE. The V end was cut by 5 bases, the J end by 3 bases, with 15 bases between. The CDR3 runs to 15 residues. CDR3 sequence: CASSIGGAGGNTIYF. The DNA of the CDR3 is TGTGCCAGCAGTATCGGGGGGGCAGGTGGAAACACCATATATTTT. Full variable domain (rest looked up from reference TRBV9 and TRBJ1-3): DSGVTQTPKHLITATGQRVTLRCSPRSGDLSVYWYQQSLDQGLQFLIQYYNGEERAKGNILERFSAQQFPDLHSELNLSSLELGDSALYFCASSIGGAGGNTIYFGEGSWLTVV.

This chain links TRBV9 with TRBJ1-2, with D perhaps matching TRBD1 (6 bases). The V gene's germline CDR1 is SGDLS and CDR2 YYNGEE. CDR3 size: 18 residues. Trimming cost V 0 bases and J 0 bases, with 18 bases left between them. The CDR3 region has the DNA TGTGCCAGCAGCGTAGAGGGGGAGGTTAGTCTATCTAACTATGGCTACACCTTC. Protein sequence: CASSVEGEVSLSNYGYTF. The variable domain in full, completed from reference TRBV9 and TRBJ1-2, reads DSGVTQTPKHLITATGQRVTLRCSPRSGDLSVYWYQQSLDQGLQFLIQYYNGEERAKGNILERFSAQQFPDLHSELNLSSLELGDSALYFCASSVEGEVSLSNYGYTFGSGTRLTVV.

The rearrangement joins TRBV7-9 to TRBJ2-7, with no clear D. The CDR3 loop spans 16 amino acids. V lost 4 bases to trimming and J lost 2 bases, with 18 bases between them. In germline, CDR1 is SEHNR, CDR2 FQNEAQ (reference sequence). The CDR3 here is CASSSQNRTSTYEQYF. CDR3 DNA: TGTGCCAGCAGCTCCCAAAATAGGACCTCAACCTACGAGCAGTACTTC.

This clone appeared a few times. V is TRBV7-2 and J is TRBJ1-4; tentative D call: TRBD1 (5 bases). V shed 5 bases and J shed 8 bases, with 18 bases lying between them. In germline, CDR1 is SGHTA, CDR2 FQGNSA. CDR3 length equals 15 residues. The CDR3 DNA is TGTGCCAGCAGCCCGGGAGGGACGGTCAGGGAAAAACTGTTTTTT. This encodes CASSPGGTVREKLFF. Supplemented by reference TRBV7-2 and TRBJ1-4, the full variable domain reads GAGVSQSPSNKVTEKGKDVELRCDPISGHTALYWYRQSLGQGLEFLIYFQGNSAPDKSGLPSDRFSAERTGGSVSTLTIQRTQQEDSAVYLCASSPGGTVREKLFFGSGTQLSVL.

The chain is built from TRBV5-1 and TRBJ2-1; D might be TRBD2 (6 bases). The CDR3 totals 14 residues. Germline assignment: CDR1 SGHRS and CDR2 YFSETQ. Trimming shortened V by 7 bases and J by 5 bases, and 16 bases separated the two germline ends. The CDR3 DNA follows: TGCGCCAGCCAATCCGGGGGACTTGACAATGAGCAGTTCTTC. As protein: CASQSGGLDNEQFF. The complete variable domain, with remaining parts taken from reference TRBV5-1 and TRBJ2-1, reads KAGVTQTPRYLIKTRGQQVTLSCSPISGHRSVSWYQQTPGQGLQFLFEYFSETQRNKGNFPGRFSGRQFSNSRSEMNVSTLELGDSALYLCASQSGGLDNEQFFGPGTRLTVL.

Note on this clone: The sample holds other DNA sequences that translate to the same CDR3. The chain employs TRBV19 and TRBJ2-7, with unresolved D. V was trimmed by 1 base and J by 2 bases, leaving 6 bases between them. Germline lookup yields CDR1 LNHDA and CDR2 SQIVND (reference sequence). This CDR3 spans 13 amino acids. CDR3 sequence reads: CASSIGGAYEQYF. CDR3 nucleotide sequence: TGTGCCAGTAGTATAGGAGGAGCCTACGAGCAGTACTTC. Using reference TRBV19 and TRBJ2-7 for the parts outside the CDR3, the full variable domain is DGGITQSPKYLFRKEGQNVTLSCEQNLNHDAMYWYRQDPGQGLRLIYYSQIVNDFQKGDIAEGYSVSREKKESFPLTVTSAQKNPTAFYLCASSIGGAYEQYFGPGTRLTVT.

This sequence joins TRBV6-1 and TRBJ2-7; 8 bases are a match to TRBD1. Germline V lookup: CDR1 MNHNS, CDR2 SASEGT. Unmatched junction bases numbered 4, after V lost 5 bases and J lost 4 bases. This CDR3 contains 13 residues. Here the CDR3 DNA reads TGTGCCAGCAGTCGGGACAGGCGGTACGAGCAGTACTTC. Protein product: CASSRDRRYEQYF.

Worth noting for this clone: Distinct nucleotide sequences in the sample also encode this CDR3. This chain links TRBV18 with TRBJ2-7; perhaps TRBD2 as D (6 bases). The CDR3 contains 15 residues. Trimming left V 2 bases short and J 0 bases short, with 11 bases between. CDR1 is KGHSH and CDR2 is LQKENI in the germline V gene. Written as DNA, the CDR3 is TGTGCCAGCTCACCAAAGGCGGGAAGCTCCTACGAGCAGTACTTC. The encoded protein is CASSPKAGSSYEQYF.

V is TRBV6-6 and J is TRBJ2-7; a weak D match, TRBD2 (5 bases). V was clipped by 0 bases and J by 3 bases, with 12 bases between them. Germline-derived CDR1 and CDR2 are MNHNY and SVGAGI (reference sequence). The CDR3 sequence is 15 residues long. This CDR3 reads CASSYSDSGNYEQYF. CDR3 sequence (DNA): TGTGCCAGCAGTTACTCGGACTCCGGAAACTACGAGCAGTACTTC.

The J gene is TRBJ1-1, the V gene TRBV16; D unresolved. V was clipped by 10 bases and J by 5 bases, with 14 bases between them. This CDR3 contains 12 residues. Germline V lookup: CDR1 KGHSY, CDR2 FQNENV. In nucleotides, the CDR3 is TGTGCCACCTCCGCCCAACTGACTGAAGCTTTCTTT. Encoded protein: CATSAQLTEAFF.

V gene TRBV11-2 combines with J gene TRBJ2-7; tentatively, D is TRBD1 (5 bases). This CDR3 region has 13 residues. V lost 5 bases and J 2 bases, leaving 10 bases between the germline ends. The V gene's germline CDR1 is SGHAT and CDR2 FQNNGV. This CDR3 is CASSHTGPYEQYF. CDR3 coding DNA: TGTGCCAGCAGCCATACAGGACCCTACGAGCAGTACTTC.

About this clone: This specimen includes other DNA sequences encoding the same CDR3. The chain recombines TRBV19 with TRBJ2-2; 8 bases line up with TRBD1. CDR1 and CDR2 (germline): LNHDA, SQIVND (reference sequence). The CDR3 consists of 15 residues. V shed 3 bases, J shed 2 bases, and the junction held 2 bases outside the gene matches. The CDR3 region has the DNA TGTGCCAGTAGTATCGGGACAGGAAACACCGGGGAGCTGTTTTTT. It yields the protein CASSIGTGNTGELFF.

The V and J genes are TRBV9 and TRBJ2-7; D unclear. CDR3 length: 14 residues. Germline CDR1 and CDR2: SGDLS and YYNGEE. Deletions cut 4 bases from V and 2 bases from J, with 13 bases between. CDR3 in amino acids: CASSPRTPPYEQYF. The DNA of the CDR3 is TGTGCCAGCAGCCCCCGAACCCCCCCCTACGAGCAGTACTTC.

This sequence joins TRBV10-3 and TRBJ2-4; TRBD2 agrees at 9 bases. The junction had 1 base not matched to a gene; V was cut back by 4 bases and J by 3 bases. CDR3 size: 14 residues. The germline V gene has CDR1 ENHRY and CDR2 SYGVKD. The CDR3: CAISGAGGKNIQYF. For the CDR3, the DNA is TGTGCCATCAGTGGAGCGGGAGGCAAAAACATTCAGTACTTC.